A selection of T cell receptor beta chains follows, all from one sample in a study of OX40 agonist ivuxolimab in advanced cancers. Repertoires were generated with immunoSEQ multiplex PCR, while TCRdb's copy carries only in-frame clones and drops some. The sample contains about 93,000 clones, just over 90% of which appear only once. Sequenced material: CD4+ or CD8+ T cells sorted from blood, taken in a trial of the OX40 agonist ivuxolimab. Receptors originate from an adult with an advanced solid tumor such as melanoma, head and neck, liver or kidney cancer. The CDR3 runs from the conserved cysteine through the conserved F or W. D genes are given only for firm matches. Not all rows give a size; the values are once, few, many and, for expanded clones, a class.

V: TRBV9
size: once
J: TRBJ2-1
D: TRBD1
DNA: TGTGCCAGCAGCGTAGTGGGGACAGGGGCTATTGAGCAGTTCTTC
CDR3: CASSVVGTGAIEQFF

V: TRBV5-1
size: NA
J: TRBJ2-7
D: NA
DNA: TGCGCCAGCAGCCCCCAGACAGGAATGGGTGCGTACGAGCAGTACTTC
CDR3: CASSPQTGMGAYEQYF

V: TRBV5-4
size: NA
J: TRBJ2-1
D: NA
DNA: TGTGCCAGCAGCTCACAATACAATGAGCAGTTCTTC
CDR3: CASSSQYNEQFF

V: TRBV19
size: once
J: TRBJ2-1
D: NA
DNA: TGTGCCAGTAGTGCGGACACCGCTTACAATGAGCAGTTCTTC
CDR3: CASSADTAYNEQFF

V: TRBV9
size: NA
J: TRBJ2-2
D: NA
DNA: TGTGCCAGCAGCGTAGCTGGACGGGGCGGGGAGCTGTTTTTT
CDR3: CASSVAGRGGELFF

V: TRBV18
size: NA
J: TRBJ1-2
D: NA
DNA: TGTGCCAGCTCACTTCAGTCGAACTATGGCTACACCTTC
CDR3: CASSLQSNYGYTF

V: TRBV9
size: NA
J: TRBJ2-7
D: TRBD2
DNA: TGTGCCAGCAGCGTAGGGTGGGAGGGGAGGTACGAGCAGTACTTC
CDR3: CASSVGWEGRYEQYF

V: TRBV19
size: NA
J: TRBJ1-2
D: TRBD1
DNA: TGTGCCAGCACGGGGACGGGACAGAATAACTATGGCTACACCTTC
CDR3: CASTGTGQNNYGYTF

V: TRBV2
size: NA
J: TRBJ1-5
D: TRBD1
DNA: TGTGCCAGCAGTCGTACAGGGGGCAGACAGCCCCAGCATTTT
CDR3: CASSRTGGRQPQHF

V: TRBV5-1
size: NA
J: TRBJ2-3
D: TRBD1
DNA: TGCGCCAGCAGCTTGGGACAGGGGGTAACAGATACGCAGTATTTT
CDR3: CASSLGQGVTDTQYF

V: TRBV6-5
size: NA
J: TRBJ1-1
D: NA
DNA: TGTGCCAGCAGTTACGCCCAGGCGGGGACTGAAGCTTTCTTT
CDR3: CASSYAQAGTEAFF

V: TRBV5-5
size: NA
J: TRBJ2-1
D: NA
DNA: TGTGCCAGCAGGTTAGGTAGCGGCTCCTACAATGAGCAGTTCTTC
CDR3: CASRLGSGSYNEQFF

V: TRBV5-6
size: NA
J: TRBJ1-1
D: NA
DNA: TGTGCCAGCAGTAAAGGACAGCGGCATCTCCGGGACACTGAAGCTTTCTTT
CDR3: CASSKGQRHLRDTEAFF